This TCR beta chain is drawn from a study of prognosis after radiotherapy for stage I lung cancer. In germline, CDR1 is SGDLS, CDR2 YYNGEE. The CDR3 totals 13 residues. Notes on the study in general: Before stereotactic body radiation therapy the median unique TCR clone count was about 10,000, and afterwards it fell to about 6,900. Whether the expanded TCR clones were tumor-specific was not determined.

Comment on this clonotype: As yet, its antigen is unknown. A much bigger clone sits one base away, suggesting this may be a read error.

Genomic DNA yielded TCR beta CDR3, amplified by two-round multiplex PCR. Amplification in first-round PCR relied on primers specific to each TRBV and TRBJ gene. From the multiplex PCR reads, TCRdb called clonotypes with MiXCR, one entry per CDR3 protein. The data hold approximately 16,000 distinct CDR3 sequences, with 30% to 40% observed a single time. The chain joins TRBV9 to TRBJ1-6; maybe TRBD1 (6 bases). This sample comprised PBMCs, obtained before or after stereotactic body radiation therapy (not recorded which). The receptor was isolated from a donor over 45 with non-small cell lung cancer. The CDR3 region is CAGSAEDRPPLHF. The CDR3, as DNA: TGTGCCGGCAGCGCAGAGGACAGACCACCCCTCCACTTT.